The 25 T cell receptor beta chains reported below all come from one sample, sequenced in a study of blood T cells in healthy people across ages. Together with a sample-barcoded 5' primer, a J-beta primer mix was included in a second PCR lasting roughly 7 to 11 cycles. TCRdb re-analysed the 5' RACE reads in MiXCR, keeping a single row per CDR3 protein. The sample yields 1.5 million to 2 million distinct CDR3 sequences, about 49% seen once. The sample taken for sequencing was blood. The receptor source for this set is a woman aged 40 to 50 in good health.

The chain joins TRBV2 to TRBJ2-5, with 10 bases fitting TRBD1. The germline CDR1 and CDR2 sequences are SNHLY and FYNNEI. The CDR3 has 14 amino acids. Trimming took 7 bases from V and 4 from J; bases not matched to a gene: 6. The CDR3 nucleotides are TGTGCCAGCAACACCGGGACAGGGGTAGAGACCCAGTACTTC. It is translated as CASNTGTGVETQYF.

In the case of this clonotype: A junction end diverges from the germline sequence, so it may reflect a read error. This chain joins TRBV7-7 and TRBJ2-5, with D maybe TRBD2 (5 bases). This CDR3 has 14 amino acids. Germline CDR1 and CDR2: SSHAT and FNYEAQ (reference sequence). The CDR3 coding sequence is TGTGCTAGCAGTAATGGTGCGTCCTCAGCGGCCCAGTACTTC. The encoded protein is CASSNGASSAAQYF.

The CDR3 sequence: CASSVERLWDRQETQYF. The CDR3 DNA sequence: TGTGCCAGCAGCGTAGAAAGGTTATGGGACAGACAAGAGACCCAGTACTTC. The genes are TRBV9 and TRBJ2-5; 7 bases match TRBD1. Germline CDR1 is SGDLS and CDR2 is YYNGEE. The CDR3 extends over 17 amino acids. V lost 0 bases to trimming and J lost 2 bases; unmatched junction nucleotides: 10.

This clonotype was recorded a few times. The V gene is TRBV20-1, the J gene TRBJ2-1; D is ambiguous. The germline CDR1 and CDR2 sequences are DFQATT and SNEGSKA (reference sequence). CDR3 length: 12 amino acids. Here the CDR3 DNA reads TGCACTGGGCCTATCAACTACAATGAGCAGTTCTTC. Protein product: CTGPINYNEQFF.

This rearrangement joins TRBV10-3 to TRBJ1-2; no definite D call. CDR1 and CDR2 from the germline V gene are ENHRY and SYGVKD. The CDR3 sequence is 11 residues long. Trimming cost V 2 bases and J 12 bases, with 10 bases left between them. CDR3 coding DNA: TGTGCCATCAGTGAGGGCAGAGGGAACACCTTC. It specifies CAISEGRGNTF.

This clonotype was counted a single time. The chain links TRBV20-1 to TRBJ2-7; 10 bases are a match to TRBD1. The J call is in doubt because the DNA end fits TRBJ2-5 better. The germline V gene has CDR1 DFQATT and CDR2 SNEGSKA (reference sequence). CDR3 length: 12 residues. The CDR3 DNA is TGCAGTCCAGAGGACAGGGGGGAGACCCAGTACTTC. Translation: CSPEDRGETQYF.

This clonotype appeared a few times. The chain employs TRBV5-1 and TRBJ2-5; 12 nucleotides align to TRBD1. V lost 4 bases, J lost 5 bases, and 6 bases stayed unmatched. The germline gives CDR1 SGHRS, CDR2 YFSETQ. The CDR3 consists of 15 residues. The CDR3 nucleotides are TGCGCCAGCAGCCTAAGGGACAGGGGGCAGGAGACCCAGTACTTC. Amino acid sequence: CASSLRDRGQETQYF.

The rearrangement uses TRBV9 and TRBJ2-5, with 10 bases that match TRBD2. CDR1 and CDR2 (germline): SGDLS, YYNGEE. CDR3 length equals 15 residues. J was trimmed by 4 bases and V by 5 bases; bases with no gene match: 8. CDR3: CASSAGTSDLETQYF. In DNA, the CDR3 is TGTGCCAGCAGTGCCGGGACTAGCGACCTAGAGACCCAGTACTTC.

The genes are TRBV4-3 and TRBJ1-6, with D perhaps matching TRBD1 (5 bases). Trimming took off 0 bases at V and 5 bases at J, with 17 bases between the two ends. The germline gives CDR1 LGHNA, CDR2 YSLEER. This CDR3 spans 18 amino acids. The chain's CDR3 is CASSQEGPLQGNNSPLHF. The CDR3 DNA reads TGCGCCAGCAGCCAAGAGGGGCCCCTACAAGGGAATAATTCACCCCTCCACTTT.

CDR3 sequence (DNA): TGTGCCAGCAGCGTAGTGGCTACCTCTGGGGCCAACGTCCTGACTTTC. It is translated as CASSVVATSGANVLTF. This chain joins TRBV9 and TRBJ2-6; D ambiguous. CDR3 length equals 16 residues. Trimming removed 0 bases at V and 0 bases at J, with 7 bases between. The germline gives CDR1 SGDLS, CDR2 YYNGEE.

This chain uses TRBV7-3 with TRBJ1-2; TRBD1 is a possible D gene (6 bases). The V end was cut by 5 bases, the J end by 8 bases, with 18 bases between. The CDR3 spans 14 residues. In germline, CDR1 is SGHTA, CDR2 FQGTGA. This CDR3 reads CASSHVGGAEGYTF. DNA of the CDR3: TGTGCCAGCAGCCACGTCGGGGGCGCCGAGGGCTACACCTTC.

J is TRBJ2-6 and V is TRBV2; D gene unclear. V was shortened by 0 bases and J by 1 base, with 4 bases between the two germline ends. This CDR3 is 15 amino acids long. Germline values: CDR1 SNHLY, CDR2 FYNNEI. The CDR3 region is CASSEARSGANVLTF. DNA of the CDR3: TGTGCCAGCAGTGAAGCGCGGTCTGGGGCCAACGTCCTGACTTTC.

The genes are TRBV11-1 and TRBJ2-4; 16 positions match TRBD2. The closer fit of TRBJ2-7 to the DNA end suggests the J call may be wrong. The CDR3 covers 16 residues. Germline V gene sequence: CDR1 SGHAT, CDR2 FQDESV (reference sequence). CDR3 coding DNA: TGTGCCTCCTCGGGGGGACTAGCGGGGGGGCCCTACGAGCAGTACTTC. Protein sequence: CASSGGLAGGPYEQYF.

This clonotype was observed a handful of times. The chain links TRBV20-1 to TRBJ2-7; D not certain. The CDR3 is made up of 11 amino acids. V was trimmed by 5 bases and J by 2 bases, leaving 7 bases between them. Germline CDR1 and CDR2: DFQATT and SNEGSKA (reference sequence). This CDR3 reads CSASRAYEQYF. The CDR3, as DNA: TGCAGTGCTTCGCGTGCCTACGAGCAGTACTTC.

CDR3 in DNA: TGTGCCAGCAGAGCCCAAGGACAGGGGACCCTCGTCCTTAATTCACCCCTCCACTTT. It encodes CASRAQGQGTLVLNSPLHF. The V and J genes are TRBV12-3 or TRBV12-4 and TRBJ1-6, with 9 bases that match TRBD1. The CDR3 loop spans 19 amino acids. J gave up 6 bases and V 6 bases, and 18 bases lay outside the gene matches.

This sequence joins TRBV28 and TRBJ2-7, with 13 bases fitting TRBD2. The J call may be mistaken, given a closer DNA end match to TRBJ2-5. Germline loops: CDR1 MDHEN, CDR2 SYDVKM. This CDR3 is built from 18 residues. As DNA, the CDR3 is TGTGCCAGCAGTACCTTCCTAAAGGGACTAGCGGGGTTAGAGACCCAGTACTTC. Protein: CASSTFLKGLAGLETQYF.

In this sample, this clonotype turned up once. The chain is built from TRBV28 and TRBJ1-1; D unclear. This CDR3 contains 13 residues. Germline-derived CDR1 and CDR2 are MDHEN and SYDVKM. The V end was cut by 1 base, the J end by 5 bases, with 8 bases between. The CDR3 loop is CASSLLSGTEAFF. Here the CDR3 DNA reads TGTGCCAGCAGTTTATTATCCGGAACTGAAGCTTTCTTT.

This CDR3 is CSARRGAGADTQYF. CDR3 coding DNA: TGCAGTGCTAGAAGGGGGGCCGGAGCAGATACGCAGTATTTT. The chain couples TRBV20-1 to TRBJ2-3; perhaps D is TRBD1 or TRBD2 (6 bases each). Germline-derived CDR1 and CDR2 are DFQATT and SNEGSKA (reference sequence). Between the trimmed V and J ends, which lost 2 bases and 4 bases, there was a span of 13 bases. The CDR3 runs to 14 residues.

This clonotype was picked up one time. The chain carries TRBV5-8 and TRBJ1-2; D is undetermined. This CDR3 has 13 amino acids. Per germline, CDR1 SGHTS and CDR2 YDEGEE. Trimming left V 3 bases short and J 6 bases short, with 12 bases between. As DNA, the CDR3 is TGTGCCAGCAGCTATACAGTGCCCAATGGCTACACCTTC. It is translated as CASSYTVPNGYTF.

This clonotype has more than one count but fewer than ten. The chain recombines TRBV25-1 with TRBJ2-7; D is ambiguous. Germline values: CDR1 MGHDK, CDR2 SYGVNS. This CDR3 region has 14 residues. V gave up 0 bases and J gave up 4 bases, with 10 bases separating them. The CDR3 nucleotides are TGTGCCAGCAGTGAATATTCGGGCACGTACGAGCAGTACTTC. It encodes CASSEYSGTYEQYF.

This clonotype was seen a handful of times. This chain joins TRBV5-1 and TRBJ2-5; unclear D gene. CDR3 length: 14 residues. CDR1 and CDR2 (germline): SGHRS, YFSETQ. Deletions cut 2 bases from V and 2 bases from J, with 10 bases between. Written as DNA, the CDR3 is TGCGCCAGCAGCTTCCCCCTCGAACAAGAGACCCAGTACTTC. It yields the protein CASSFPLEQETQYF.

This clonotype was seen a single time. V usage is TRBV20-1 and J usage is TRBJ2-7, with 7 nucleotides matching TRBD2. The ends lost 5 bases at V and 1 base at J; junction bases unmatched: 14. CDR1 is DFQATT and CDR2 is SNEGSKA in the germline V gene (reference sequence). CDR3 length equals 16 residues. The DNA of the CDR3 is TGCAGTGCTCCGATTCCTTCCCGCGGGGGATCCTACGAGCAGTACTTC. It translates to CSAPIPSRGGSYEQYF.

This chain joins TRBV29-1 and TRBJ1-2, with 9 bases fitting TRBD1. Germline V gene lookup returns CDR1 SQVTM and CDR2 ANQGSEA. V was clipped by 7 bases and J by 8 bases; unmatched bases: 5. The CDR3 contains 11 residues. CDR3 in amino acids: CSARTGAGYTF. The DNA of the CDR3 is TGCAGCGCTAGGACAGGGGCAGGCTACACCTTC.

This clonotype was observed a handful of times. This chain joins TRBV6-1 and TRBJ2-1, with 9 bases matching TRBD2. The ends lost 6 bases at V and 8 bases at J; junction bases unmatched: 11. Looked up from germline, CDR1 is MNHNS and CDR2 is SASEGT. The CDR3 is 15 residues long. CDR3 coding DNA: TGTGCCAGCAGGGATCTGGCGGGGGGGCCCCATGAGCAGTTCTTC. This sequence encodes CASRDLAGGPHEQFF.

This clonotype was seen more than once but under ten times. The rearrangement uses TRBV27 and TRBJ2-7; D remains ambiguous. The CDR3 runs to 12 residues. The V gene's germline CDR1 is MNHEY and CDR2 SMNVEV (reference sequence). V dropped 5 bases and J dropped 3 bases, with 8 bases sitting between them. CDR3 bases: TGTGCCAGCAGTCCAGACCACTACGAGCAGTACTTC. Translated, it gives CASSPDHYEQYF.